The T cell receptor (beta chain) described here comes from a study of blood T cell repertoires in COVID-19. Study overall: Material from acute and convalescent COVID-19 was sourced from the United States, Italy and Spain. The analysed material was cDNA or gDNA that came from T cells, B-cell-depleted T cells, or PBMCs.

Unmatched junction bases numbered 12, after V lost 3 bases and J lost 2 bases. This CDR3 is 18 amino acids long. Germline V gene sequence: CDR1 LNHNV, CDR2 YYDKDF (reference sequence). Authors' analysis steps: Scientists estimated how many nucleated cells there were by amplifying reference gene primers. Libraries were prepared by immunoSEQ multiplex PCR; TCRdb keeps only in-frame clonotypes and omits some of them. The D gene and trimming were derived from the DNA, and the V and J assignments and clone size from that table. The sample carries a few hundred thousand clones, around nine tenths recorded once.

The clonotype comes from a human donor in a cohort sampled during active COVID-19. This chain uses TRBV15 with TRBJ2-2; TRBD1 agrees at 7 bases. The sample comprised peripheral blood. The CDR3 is CATSRTLPTGDNTGELFF. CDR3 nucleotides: TGTGCCACCAGCAGGACATTACCAACAGGGGATAACACCGGGGAGCTGTTTTTT.